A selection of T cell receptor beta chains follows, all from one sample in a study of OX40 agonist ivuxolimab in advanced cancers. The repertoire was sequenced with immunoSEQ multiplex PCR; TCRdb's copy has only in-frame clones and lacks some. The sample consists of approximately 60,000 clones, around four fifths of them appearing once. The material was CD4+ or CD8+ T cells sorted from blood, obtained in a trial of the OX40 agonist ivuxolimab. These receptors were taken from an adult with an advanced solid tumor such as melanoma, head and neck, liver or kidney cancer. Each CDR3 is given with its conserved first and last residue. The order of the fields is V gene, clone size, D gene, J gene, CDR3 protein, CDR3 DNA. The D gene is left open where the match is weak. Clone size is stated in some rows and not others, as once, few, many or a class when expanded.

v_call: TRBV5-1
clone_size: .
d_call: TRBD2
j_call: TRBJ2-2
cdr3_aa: CASSVGLAGGPKVTGELFF
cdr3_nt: TGCGCCAGCAGCGTAGGACTAGCGGGAGGGCCAAAGGTGACCGGGGAGCTGTTTTTT

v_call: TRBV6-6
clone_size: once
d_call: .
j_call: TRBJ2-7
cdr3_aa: CASKGTRRVSYEQYF
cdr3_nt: TGTGCCAGCAAGGGAACTAGAAGGGTTTCCTACGAGCAGTACTTC

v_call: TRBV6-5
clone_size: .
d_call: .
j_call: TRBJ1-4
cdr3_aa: CASSSGFDEKLFF
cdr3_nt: TGTGCCAGCAGTTCAGGCTTCGATGAAAAACTGTTTTTT

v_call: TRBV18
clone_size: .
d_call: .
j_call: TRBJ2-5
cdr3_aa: CASSPPGETQYF
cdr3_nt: TGTGCCAGCTCACCCCCCGGGGAGACCCAGTACTTC

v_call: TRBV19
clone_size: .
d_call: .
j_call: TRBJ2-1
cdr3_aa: CASSLLSGLHNEQFF
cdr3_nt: TGTGCCAGTAGTCTACTCAGCGGGCTCCACAATGAGCAGTTCTTC

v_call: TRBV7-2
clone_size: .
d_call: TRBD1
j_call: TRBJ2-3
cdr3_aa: CASSRTGDTSTDTQYF
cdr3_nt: TGTGCCAGCAGCCGGACAGGGGACACTAGCACAGATACGCAGTATTTT

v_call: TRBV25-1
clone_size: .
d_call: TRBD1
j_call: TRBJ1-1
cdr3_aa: CASSTTGGPEAFF
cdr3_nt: TGTGCCAGCAGCACAACAGGGGGCCCTGAAGCTTTCTTT

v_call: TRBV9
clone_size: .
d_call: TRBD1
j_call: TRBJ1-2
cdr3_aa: CASSAGRGLLGYTF
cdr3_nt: TGTGCCAGCAGCGCGGGCAGGGGGCTACTTGGCTACACCTTC

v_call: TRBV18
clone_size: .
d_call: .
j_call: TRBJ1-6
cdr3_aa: CASSPRGAGDSPLHF
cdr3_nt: TGTGCCAGCTCACCAAGGGGTGCAGGGGACTCACCCCTCCACTTT

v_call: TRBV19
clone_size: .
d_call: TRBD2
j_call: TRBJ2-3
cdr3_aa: CASSIPGTSGTDTQYF
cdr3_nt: TGTGCCAGTAGTATTCCGGGGACTAGCGGCACAGATACGCAGTATTTT

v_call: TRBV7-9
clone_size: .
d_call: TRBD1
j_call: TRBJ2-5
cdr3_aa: CASSFGTRDRGETQYF
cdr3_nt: TGTGCCAGCAGCTTCGGGACCCGGGACAGGGGAGAGACCCAGTACTTC

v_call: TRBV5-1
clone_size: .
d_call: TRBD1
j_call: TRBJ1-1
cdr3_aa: CASSLFPGGNTEAFF
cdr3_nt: TGCGCCAGCAGCCTATTTCCAGGGGGGAACACTGAAGCTTTCTTT